This T cell receptor (beta chain) was recorded in a study of cytomegalovirus exposure and HLA in healthy donors. Turning to this clone: Its cognate antigen is unknown.

Clones were sequenced by immunoSEQ multiplex PCR, and TCRdb holds only the in-frame ones, with some missing. The top ten hold more than 10% of the sample, which has about 250,000 clones, approximately 84% seen once. General study points: In vitro confirmation showed a few CMV-associated chains to be CMV antigen specific. Altogether, some 170 TCR beta chains were recorded as cytomegalovirus-associated. It was reported that the classifier diagnosed cytomegalovirus status with high specificity and sensitivity in both the original and validation cohorts.

The CDR3 covers 19 residues. Between the trimmed V and J ends, which lost 1 base and 2 bases, there was a span of 20 bases. The germline gives CDR1 SGHVS, CDR2 FQNEAQ. This TCR was sampled from a young man in good health and CMV-seropositive. This chain uses TRBV7-8 with TRBJ2-2, with D maybe TRBD1 (6 bases). Source material: PBMCs. The CDR3, as DNA: TGTGCCAGCAGCTTAGAGTTTTTGGTGGGGACACTAAACACCGGGGAGCTGTTTTTT. Its protein is CASSLEFLVGTLNTGELFF.